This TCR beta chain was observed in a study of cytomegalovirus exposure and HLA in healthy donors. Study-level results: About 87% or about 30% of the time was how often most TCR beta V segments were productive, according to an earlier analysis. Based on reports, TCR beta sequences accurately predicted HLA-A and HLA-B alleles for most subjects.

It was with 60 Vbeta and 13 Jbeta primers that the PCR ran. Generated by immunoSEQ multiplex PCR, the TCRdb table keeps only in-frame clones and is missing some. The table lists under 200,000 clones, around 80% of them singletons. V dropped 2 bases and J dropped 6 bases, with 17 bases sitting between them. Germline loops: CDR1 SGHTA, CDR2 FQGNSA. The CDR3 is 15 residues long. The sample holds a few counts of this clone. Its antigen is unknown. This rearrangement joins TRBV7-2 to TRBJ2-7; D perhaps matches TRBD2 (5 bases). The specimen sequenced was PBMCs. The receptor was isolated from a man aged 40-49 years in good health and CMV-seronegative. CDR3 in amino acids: CASSLPAVYGSEQYF. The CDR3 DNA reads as TGTGCCAGCAGCTTACCAGCGGTGTATGGTTCCGAGCAGTACTTC.